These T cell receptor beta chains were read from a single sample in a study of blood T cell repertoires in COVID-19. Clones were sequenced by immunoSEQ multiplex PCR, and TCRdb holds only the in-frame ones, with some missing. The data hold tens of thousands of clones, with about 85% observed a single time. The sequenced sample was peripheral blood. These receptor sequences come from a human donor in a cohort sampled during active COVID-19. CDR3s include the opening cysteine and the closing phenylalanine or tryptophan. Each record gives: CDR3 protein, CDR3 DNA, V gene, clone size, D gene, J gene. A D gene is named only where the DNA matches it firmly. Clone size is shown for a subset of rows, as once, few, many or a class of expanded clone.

CDR3: CASSLARTAYNEQFF
DNA: TGTGCCAGCAGCTTGGCCCGCACAGCCTACAATGAGCAGTTCTTC
V: TRBV5-8
size: few
D: .
J: TRBJ2-1

CDR3: CASSLRTSRAGELFF
DNA: TGCGCCAGCAGCCTCCGGACTAGTAGGGCCGGGGAGCTGTTTTTT
V: TRBV5-1
size: .
D: TRBD2
J: TRBJ2-2

CDR3: CAGEGGRSEQYF
DNA: TGTGCCGGGGAAGGGGGCCGAAGCGAGCAGTACTTC
V: TRBV2
size: .
D: TRBD1
J: TRBJ2-7

CDR3: CASSVGGQGGTEAFF
DNA: TGTGCCAGCAGCGTAGGGGGTCAGGGAGGTACTGAAGCTTTCTTT
V: TRBV9
size: .
D: .
J: TRBJ1-1

CDR3: CAAGTSGVDEQFF
DNA: TGTGCCGCCGGGACTAGCGGGGTCGATGAGCAGTTCTTC
V: TRBV28
size: .
D: TRBD2
J: TRBJ2-1

CDR3: CASSAFTSGRTGELFF
DNA: TGTGCCAGCAGTGCTTTTACTAGCGGGCGCACCGGGGAGCTGTTTTTT
V: TRBV28
size: .
D: TRBD2
J: TRBJ2-2

CDR3: CASSSETGTGSPGANVLTF
DNA: TGTGCCAGTAGTAGCGAGACCGGGACAGGGTCTCCCGGGGCCAACGTCCTGACTTTC
V: TRBV19
size: .
D: TRBD1
J: TRBJ2-6

CDR3: CATSVKHGTGGYGYTF
DNA: TGTGCCACCAGTGTTAAGCACGGGACAGGGGGCTATGGCTACACCTTC
V: TRBV24-1
size: .
D: TRBD1
J: TRBJ1-2

CDR3: CASSQPGQGGDGYTF
DNA: TGTGCCAGCAGTCAACCGGGACAGGGGGGAGATGGCTACACCTTC
V: TRBV28
size: .
D: TRBD1
J: TRBJ1-2

CDR3: CASPPTGINTEAFF
DNA: TGTGCCAGCCCACCAACAGGGATTAACACTGAAGCTTTCTTT
V: TRBV28
size: .
D: .
J: TRBJ1-1

CDR3: CASSIYRTDKANQPQHF
DNA: TGTGCCAGTAGTATATACCGTACCGACAAGGCCAATCAGCCCCAGCATTTT
V: TRBV19
size: .
D: .
J: TRBJ1-5

CDR3: CASSQGTGDNSPLHF
DNA: TGTGCCAGCAGCCAAGGGACAGGGGATAATTCACCCCTCCACTTT
V: TRBV5-4
size: few
D: TRBD1
J: TRBJ1-6

CDR3: CASSLITEPNTGELFF
DNA: TGCGCCAGCAGCTTGATAACGGAGCCGAACACCGGGGAGCTGTTTTTT
V: TRBV5-1
size: .
D: .
J: TRBJ2-2

CDR3: CASTEGDLRETQYF
DNA: TGTGCCAGCACCGAGGGGGATTTGAGGGAGACCCAGTACTTC
V: TRBV25-1
size: .
D: .
J: TRBJ2-5

CDR3: CASSPGTLGEKLFF
DNA: TGTGCCAGCAGTCCAGGGACATTGGGCGAAAAACTGTTTTTT
V: TRBV2
size: .
D: .
J: TRBJ1-4

CDR3: CASSYEGSWEGYTF
DNA: TGTGCCAGCAGTTACGAGGGTTCCTGGGAGGGCTACACCTTC
V: TRBV6-6
size: .
D: .
J: TRBJ1-2

CDR3: CASSGGQGAMNTEAFF
DNA: TGTGCCAGCAGCGGGGGACAGGGGGCCATGAACACTGAAGCTTTCTTT
V: TRBV2
size: .
D: TRBD1
J: TRBJ1-1

CDR3: CTSSQGRQGPGEKLFF
DNA: TGCACCAGCAGCCAAGGTCGACAGGGCCCCGGTGAAAAACTGTTTTTT
V: TRBV1
size: .
D: .
J: TRBJ1-4

CDR3: CASIGGLAGVYEQFF
DNA: TGTGCCAGTATTGGGGGACTAGCGGGGGTTTATGAGCAGTTCTTC
V: TRBV19
size: .
D: TRBD2
J: TRBJ2-1

CDR3: CASSFWGEDSNQPQHF
DNA: TGTGCCAGCAGCTTTTGGGGGGAGGATAGCAATCAGCCCCAGCATTTT
V: TRBV5-5
size: few
D: .
J: TRBJ1-5

CDR3: CATSVAGLADYNEQFF
DNA: TGTGCCACCAGTGTCGCGGGACTAGCGGATTACAATGAGCAGTTCTTC
V: TRBV24-1
size: .
D: TRBD2
J: TRBJ2-1

CDR3: CASSSTGDAHTEAFF
DNA: TGTGCCAGCAGCTCGACAGGGGACGCCCACACTGAAGCTTTCTTT
V: TRBV3-1/TRBV3-2
size: .
D: TRBD1
J: TRBJ1-1

CDR3: CASSTAGVRTDTQYF
DNA: TGTGCCAGCAGCACCGCGGGAGTTCGGACAGATACGCAGTATTTT
V: TRBV7-9
size: .
D: TRBD2
J: TRBJ2-3

CDR3: CASSALATEQFF
DNA: TGTGCCAGCAGCGCCCTAGCGACTGAGCAGTTCTTC
V: TRBV9
size: .
D: .
J: TRBJ2-1

CDR3: CASSPTGGSYNEQFF
DNA: TGTGCCAGCTCACCAACAGGGGGGTCCTACAATGAGCAGTTCTTC
V: TRBV18
size: few
D: TRBD1
J: TRBJ2-1